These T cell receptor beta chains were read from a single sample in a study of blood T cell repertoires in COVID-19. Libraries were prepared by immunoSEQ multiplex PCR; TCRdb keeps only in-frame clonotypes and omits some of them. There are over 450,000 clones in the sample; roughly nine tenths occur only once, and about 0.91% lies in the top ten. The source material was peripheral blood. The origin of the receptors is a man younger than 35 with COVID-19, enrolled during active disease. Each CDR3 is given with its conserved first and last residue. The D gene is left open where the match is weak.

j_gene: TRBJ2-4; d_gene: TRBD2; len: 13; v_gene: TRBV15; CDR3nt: TGTGCCACCTCAAGGGACTACAAAAACATTCAGTACTTC; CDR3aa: CATSRDYKNIQYF
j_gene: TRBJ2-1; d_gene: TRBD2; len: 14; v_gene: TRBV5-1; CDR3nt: TGCGCCAGCAGCGTGGCTAGCGGGTACAATGAGCAGTTCTTC; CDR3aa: CASSVASGYNEQFF
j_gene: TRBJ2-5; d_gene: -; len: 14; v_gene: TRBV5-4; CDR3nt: TGTGCCAGCAGGGAACAGGGAGTCGGGAAGACCCAGTACTTC; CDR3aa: CASREQGVGKTQYF
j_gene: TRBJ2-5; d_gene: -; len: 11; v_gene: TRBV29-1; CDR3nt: TGCAGCGTTGAACCCGGTGAGACCCAGTACTTC; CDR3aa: CSVEPGETQYF
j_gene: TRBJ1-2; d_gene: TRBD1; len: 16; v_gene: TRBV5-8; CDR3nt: TGTGCCAGCAGCTTGGCGTTTCACAGGGGGGCCTATGGCTACACCTTC; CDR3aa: CASSLAFHRGAYGYTF
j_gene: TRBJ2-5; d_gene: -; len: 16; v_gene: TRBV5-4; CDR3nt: TGTGCCAGCAGCTTGGACGGGTATTCTCGTTGGGAGACCCAGTACTTC; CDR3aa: CASSLDGYSRWETQYF
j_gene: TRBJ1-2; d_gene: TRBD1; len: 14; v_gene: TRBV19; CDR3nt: TGTGCCAGTAGTCTCGGACAGGGAGGCTATGGCTACACCTTC; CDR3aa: CASSLGQGGYGYTF
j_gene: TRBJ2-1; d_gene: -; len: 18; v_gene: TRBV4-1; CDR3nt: TGCGCCAGCAGCCAAGAGAAGGAGCGGGCCGTCTCGTTGGGTGAGCAGTTCTTC; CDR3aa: CASSQEKERAVSLGEQFF
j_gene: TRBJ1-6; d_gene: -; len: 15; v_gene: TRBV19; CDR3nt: TGTGCCAGTAGTATCAGGGGCCAGACTAATTCACCCCTCCACTTT; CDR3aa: CASSIRGQTNSPLHF
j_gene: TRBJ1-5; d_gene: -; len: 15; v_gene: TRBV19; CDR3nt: TGTGCCAGTAGTATTGGCCGGGTGGCGAATCAGCCCCAGCATTTT; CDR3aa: CASSIGRVANQPQHF
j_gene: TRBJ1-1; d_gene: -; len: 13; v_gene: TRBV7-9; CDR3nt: TGTGCCAGCAGCCGTACAGGGAACACTGAAGCTTTCTTT; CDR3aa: CASSRTGNTEAFF
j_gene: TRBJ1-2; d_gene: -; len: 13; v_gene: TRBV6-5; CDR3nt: TGTGCCAGCAGAGTCGACAGTACCTATGGCTACACCTTC; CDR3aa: CASRVDSTYGYTF
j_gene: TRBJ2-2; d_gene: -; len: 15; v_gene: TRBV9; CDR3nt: TGTGCCAGCAGCGCGCTAGATTTTCACACCGGGGAGCTGTTTTTT; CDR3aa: CASSALDFHTGELFF
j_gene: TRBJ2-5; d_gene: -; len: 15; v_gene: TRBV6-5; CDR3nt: TGTGCCAGCAGTTACCGGACAGATACGAAAGAGACCCAGTACTTC; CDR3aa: CASSYRTDTKETQYF
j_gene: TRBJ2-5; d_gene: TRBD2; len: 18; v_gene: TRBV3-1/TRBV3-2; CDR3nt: TGTGCCAGCAGCCAAACCCCGGGACTAGCGGGGGAACAAGAGACCCAGTACTTC; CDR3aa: CASSQTPGLAGEQETQYF
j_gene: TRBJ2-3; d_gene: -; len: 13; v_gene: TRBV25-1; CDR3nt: TGTGCCAGCATAGAACAGAACACAGATACGCAGTATTTT; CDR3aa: CASIEQNTDTQYF
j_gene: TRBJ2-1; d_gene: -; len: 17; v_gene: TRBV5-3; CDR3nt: TGTGCCAGAAGCCCCACAGGGTACCGTCTTTCCTACAATGAGCAGTTCTTC; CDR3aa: CARSPTGYRLSYNEQFF